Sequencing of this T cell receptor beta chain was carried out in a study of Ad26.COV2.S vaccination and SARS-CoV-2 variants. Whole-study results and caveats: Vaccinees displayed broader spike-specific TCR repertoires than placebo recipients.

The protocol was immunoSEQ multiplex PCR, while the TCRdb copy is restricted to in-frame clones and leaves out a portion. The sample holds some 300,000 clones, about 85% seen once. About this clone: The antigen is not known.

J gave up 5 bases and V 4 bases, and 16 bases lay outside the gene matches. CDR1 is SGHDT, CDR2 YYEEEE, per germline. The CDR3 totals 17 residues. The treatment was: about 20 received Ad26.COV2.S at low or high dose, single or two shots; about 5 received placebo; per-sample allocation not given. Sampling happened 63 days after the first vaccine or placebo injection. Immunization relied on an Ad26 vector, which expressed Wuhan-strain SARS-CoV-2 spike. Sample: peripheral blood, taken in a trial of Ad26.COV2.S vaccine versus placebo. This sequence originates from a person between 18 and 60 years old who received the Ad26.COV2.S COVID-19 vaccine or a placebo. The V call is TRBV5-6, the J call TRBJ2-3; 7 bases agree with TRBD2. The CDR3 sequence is CASSREWGRGGGDTQYF. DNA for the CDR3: TGTGCCAGCAGCCGTGAATGGGGCCGGGGCGGGGGAGATACGCAGTATTTT. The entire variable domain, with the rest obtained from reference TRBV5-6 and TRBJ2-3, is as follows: DAGVTQSPTHLIKTRGQQVTLRCSPKSGHDTVSWYQQALGQGPQFIFQYYEEEERQRGNFPDRFSGHQFPNYSSELNVNALLLGDSALYLCASSREWGRGGGDTQYFGPGTRLTVL.